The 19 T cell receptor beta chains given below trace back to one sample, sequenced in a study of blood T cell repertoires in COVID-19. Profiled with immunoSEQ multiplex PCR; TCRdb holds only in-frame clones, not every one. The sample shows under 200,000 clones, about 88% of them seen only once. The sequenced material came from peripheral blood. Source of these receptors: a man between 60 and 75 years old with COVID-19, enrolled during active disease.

The CDR3 DNA is TGTGCCAGCAGCCGCGGACTAGCGGGAGGTCCCGGGGAGCTGTTTTTT. Encoded protein: CASSRGLAGGPGELFF. The rearrangement links TRBV7-6 to TRBJ2-2; 14 bases align to TRBD2. The germline gives CDR1 SGHVS, CDR2 FNYEAQ. V was pared by 5 bases and J by 6 bases, with 5 bases of the junction left unmatched. This CDR3 comprises 16 residues.

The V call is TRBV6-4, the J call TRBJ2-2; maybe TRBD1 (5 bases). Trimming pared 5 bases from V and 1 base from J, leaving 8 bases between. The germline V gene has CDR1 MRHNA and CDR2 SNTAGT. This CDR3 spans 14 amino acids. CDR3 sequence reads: CASSWTLNTGELFF. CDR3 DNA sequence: TGTGCCAGCAGTTGGACATTGAACACCGGGGAGCTGTTTTTT.

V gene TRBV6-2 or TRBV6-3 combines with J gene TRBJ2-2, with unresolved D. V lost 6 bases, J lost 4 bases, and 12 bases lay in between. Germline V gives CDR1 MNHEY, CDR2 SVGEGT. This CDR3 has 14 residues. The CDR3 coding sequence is TGTGCCAGCAGCCTTTTAGCTATCACCGGGGAGCTGTTTTTT. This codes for CASSLLAITGELFF.

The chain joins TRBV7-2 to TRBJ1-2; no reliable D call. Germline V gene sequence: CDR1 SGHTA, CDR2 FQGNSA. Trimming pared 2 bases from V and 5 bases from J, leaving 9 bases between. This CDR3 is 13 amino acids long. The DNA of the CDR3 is TGTGCCAGCAGCTTATATTCCTTGTATGGCTACACCTTC. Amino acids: CASSLYSLYGYTF.

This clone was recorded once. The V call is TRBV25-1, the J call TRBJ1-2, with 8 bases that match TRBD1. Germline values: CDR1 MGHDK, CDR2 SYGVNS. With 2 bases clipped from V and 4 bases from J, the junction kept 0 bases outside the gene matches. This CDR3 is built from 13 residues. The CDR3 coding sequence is TGTGCCAGCAGTGAAGGACAGGGCTATGGCTACACCTTC. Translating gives CASSEGQGYGYTF.

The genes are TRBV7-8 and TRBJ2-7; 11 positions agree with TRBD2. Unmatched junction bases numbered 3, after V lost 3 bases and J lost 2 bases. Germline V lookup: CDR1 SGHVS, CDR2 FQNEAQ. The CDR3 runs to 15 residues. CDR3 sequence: CASSLGLAETYEQYF. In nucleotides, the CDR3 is TGTGCCAGCAGCTTGGGACTAGCGGAAACCTACGAGCAGTACTTC.

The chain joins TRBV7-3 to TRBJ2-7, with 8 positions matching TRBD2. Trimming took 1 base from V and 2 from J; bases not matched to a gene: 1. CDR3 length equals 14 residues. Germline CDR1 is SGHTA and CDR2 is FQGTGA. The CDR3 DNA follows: TGTGCCAGCAGCTTAAGCGGGGGGCCCTACGAGCAGTACTTC. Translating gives CASSLSGGPYEQYF.

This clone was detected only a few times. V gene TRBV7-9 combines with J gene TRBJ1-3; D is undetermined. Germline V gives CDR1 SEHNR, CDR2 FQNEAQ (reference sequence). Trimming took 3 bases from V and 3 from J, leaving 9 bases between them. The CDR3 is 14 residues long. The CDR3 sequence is CASSFESLGNTIYF. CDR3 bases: TGTGCCAGCAGCTTCGAGTCACTTGGAAACACCATATATTTT.

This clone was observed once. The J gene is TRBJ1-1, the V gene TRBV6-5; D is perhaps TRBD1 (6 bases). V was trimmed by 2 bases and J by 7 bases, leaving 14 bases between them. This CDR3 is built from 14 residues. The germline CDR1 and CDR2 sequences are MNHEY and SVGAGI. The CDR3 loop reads CASSYDTGFSEAFF. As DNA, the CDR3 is TGTGCCAGCAGTTACGATACAGGGTTTAGTGAAGCTTTCTTT.

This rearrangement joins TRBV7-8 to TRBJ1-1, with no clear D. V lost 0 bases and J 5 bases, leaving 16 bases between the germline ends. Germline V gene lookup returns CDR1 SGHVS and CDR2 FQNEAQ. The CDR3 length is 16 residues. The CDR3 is CASSLASGVPGTEAFF. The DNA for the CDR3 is TGTGCCAGCAGCTTAGCGTCCGGGGTCCCCGGTACTGAAGCTTTCTTT.

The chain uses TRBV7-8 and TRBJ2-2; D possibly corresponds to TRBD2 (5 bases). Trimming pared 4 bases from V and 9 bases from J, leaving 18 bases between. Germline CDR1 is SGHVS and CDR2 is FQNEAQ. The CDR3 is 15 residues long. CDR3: CASSSYSASSRELFF. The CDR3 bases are TGTGCCAGCAGCTCCTACTCGGCTAGCAGTAGGGAGCTGTTTTTT.

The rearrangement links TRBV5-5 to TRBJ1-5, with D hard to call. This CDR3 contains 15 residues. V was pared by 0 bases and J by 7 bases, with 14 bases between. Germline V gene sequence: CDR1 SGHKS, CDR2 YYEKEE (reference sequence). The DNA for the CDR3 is TGTGCCAGCAGCTTGGCACAGTTGGGCTCCCAGCCCCAGCATTTT. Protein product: CASSLAQLGSQPQHF.

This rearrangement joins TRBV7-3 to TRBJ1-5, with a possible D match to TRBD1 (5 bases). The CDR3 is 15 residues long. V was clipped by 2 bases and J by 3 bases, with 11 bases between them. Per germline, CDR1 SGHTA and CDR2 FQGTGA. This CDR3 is CASSLSGIPNQPQHF. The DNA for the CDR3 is TGTGCCAGCAGCTTATCAGGGATCCCCAATCAGCCCCAGCATTTT.

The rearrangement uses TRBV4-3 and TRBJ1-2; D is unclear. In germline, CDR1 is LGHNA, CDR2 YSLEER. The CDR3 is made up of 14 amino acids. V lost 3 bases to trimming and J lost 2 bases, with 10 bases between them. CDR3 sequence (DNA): TGCGCCAGCAGCCACCTCGGAGGGAACTATGGCTACACCTTC. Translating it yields CASSHLGGNYGYTF.

The CDR3 DNA follows: TGTGCCAGCAGCTTTGAACCTCCGAGGCCTGAAGCTTTCTTT. Translating it yields CASSFEPPRPEAFF. The V and J genes are TRBV7-2 and TRBJ1-1, with unresolved D. The CDR3 spans 14 residues. V lost 3 bases and J lost 6, with 14 bases in between. Germline assignment: CDR1 SGHTA and CDR2 FQGNSA. The full variable domain, in which reference TRBV7-2 and TRBJ1-1 provide the parts outside the CDR3, is GAGVSQSPSNKVTEKGKDVELRCDPISGHTALYWYRQSLGQGLEFLIYFQGNSAPDKSGLPSDRFSAERTGGSVSTLTIQRTQQEDSAVYLCASSFEPPRPEAFFGQGTRLTVV.

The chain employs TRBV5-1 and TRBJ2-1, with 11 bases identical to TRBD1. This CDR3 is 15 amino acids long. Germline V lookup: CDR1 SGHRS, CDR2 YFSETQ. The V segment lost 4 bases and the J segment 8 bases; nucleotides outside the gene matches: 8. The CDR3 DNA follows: TGCGCCAGCAGCGTCGGGACAGGGGGAGGCGATGAGCAGTTCTTC. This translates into CASSVGTGGGDEQFF. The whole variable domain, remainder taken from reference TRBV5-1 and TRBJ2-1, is KAGVTQTPRYLIKTRGQQVTLSCSPISGHRSVSWYQQTPGQGLQFLFEYFSETQRNKGNFPGRFSGRQFSNSRSEMNVSTLELGDSALYLCASSVGTGGGDEQFFGPGTRLTVL.

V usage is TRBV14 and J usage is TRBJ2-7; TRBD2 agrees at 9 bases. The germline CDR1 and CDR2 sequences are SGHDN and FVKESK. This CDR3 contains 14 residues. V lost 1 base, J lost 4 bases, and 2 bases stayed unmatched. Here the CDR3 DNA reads TGTGCCAGCAGCCAAGCGGGACTAGCTTACGAGCAGTACTTC. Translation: CASSQAGLAYEQYF.

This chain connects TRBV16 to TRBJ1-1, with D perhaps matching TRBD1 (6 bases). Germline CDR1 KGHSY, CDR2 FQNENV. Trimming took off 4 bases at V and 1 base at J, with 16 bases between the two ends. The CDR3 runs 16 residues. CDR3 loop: CASSLLPGGPNTEAFF. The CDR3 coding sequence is TGTGCCAGCAGCCTCTTGCCCGGGGGGCCGAACACTGAAGCTTTCTTT.

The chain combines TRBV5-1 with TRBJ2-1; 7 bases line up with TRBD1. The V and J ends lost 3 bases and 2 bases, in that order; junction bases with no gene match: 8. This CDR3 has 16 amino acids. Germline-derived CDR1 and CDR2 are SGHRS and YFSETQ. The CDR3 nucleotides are TGCGCCAGCAGCTCGAGTACAGGGGCCCCCTACAATGAGCAGTTCTTC. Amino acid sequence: CASSSSTGAPYNEQFF.